This TCR beta chain was sequenced for a study of OX40 agonist ivuxolimab in advanced cancers. Regarding the complete study: Ivuxolimab was a fully human IgG2 agonistic monoclonal antibody targeting the costimulatory receptor OX40 (CD134). The dose-escalation cohort was 82.7% male with a mean age of around 64 years, ranging from roughly 23 to 90. Of the roughly 51 dose-escalation patients, hepatocellular carcinoma was present in roughly 19, melanoma in about 15, renal cell carcinoma in 9 and head and neck cancer in 9. Intravenous ivuxolimab was administered to patients every 2 weeks at six dose levels: 0.01, 0.1, 0.3, 1.5, 3 and 10 mg/kg. The paper covers the monotherapy dose-escalation part of the phase I ivuxolimab trial, which included N = 52 patients. Patients were allowed to have had prior anti-PD-1, anti-PD-L1 or anti-CTLA-4 therapy, and approximately 40% of the dose-escalation patients had previously received checkpoint inhibitors. Three dose-escalation patients achieved partial responses, one with hepatocellular carcinoma and two with cutaneous melanoma. The purpose of peripheral TCRbeta sequencing was to test whether ivuxolimab changed TCR sequence diversity and led to clonal T-cell expansion.

To sequence the TCRbeta CDR3 region, genomic DNA was isolated from the sorted cells. TCRbeta CDR3 regions were sequenced using the immunoSEQ Assay. Drawn from immuneACCESS, this table holds only the in-frame rearrangements with V and J called that TCRdb kept. Clones are partly lost; checked studies trace under half to an unresolved V gene and leave the rest unexplained. For this sample the table gives about 30,000 clones, of which around 90% were detected only once. The ten largest clonotypes hold about 4.9% of the sample. In the case of this clone: The antigen this receptor binds is unknown. There are no base qualities to consult, and no much larger clone falls within one base.

The trial excluded patients who had a history of autoimmune disease or were on systemic immunosuppression. Peripheral blood for TCR sequencing was collected from all dose cohorts at baseline, on cycle 4 day 1, and on cycle 7 day 1. The samples were drawn from a first-in-human, open-label, multicenter phase I dose-escalation trial of ivuxolimab. Adults with locally advanced or metastatic melanoma, renal cell carcinoma, hepatocellular carcinoma or head and neck squamous cell carcinoma were enrolled in the trial. Before TCR sequencing, CD4+ T cells and CD8+ T cells were sorted from peripheral blood as separate populations. Based on the germline V gene, the CDR1 and CDR2 sequences are SGHRS and YFSETQ. V lost 5 bases and J lost 0 bases, and the count of bases not matched to a germline gene is 7. The cysteine opens and the phenylalanine closes a CDR3 of 15 amino acids. The only DNA kept is the CDR3, 45 bases in frame from the first base.

Broader findings and caveats from the paper: On average, CD8+ T cells showed more expanded clones than CD4+ T cells after ivuxolimab. The antigen specificity of the clonally expanded peripheral T cells was not determined. Low levels of normalized T-cell clonal expansion were also shown by some nonresponding patients. Partial responders in the 0.1-3.0 mg/kg groups had among the lowest normalized peripheral clonal expansion, especially among CD8+ T cells. At doses of 0.1 to 3.0 mg/kg, clonal expansion of both CD4+ and CD8+ blood T cells was observed from baseline to week 6.

Specimen: CD4+ or CD8+ T cells sorted from blood, collected in a trial of the OX40 agonist ivuxolimab. This receptor was obtained from an adult with an advanced solid tumor such as melanoma, head and neck, liver or kidney cancer. This sequence uses TRBV5-1 and TRBJ2-7; TRBD2 matches 8 bases in the middle. The CDR3 reads CASSLKLADSYEQYF. The nucleotides are TGCGCCAGCAGTCTAAAACTAGCGGACTCCTACGAGCAGTACTTC.